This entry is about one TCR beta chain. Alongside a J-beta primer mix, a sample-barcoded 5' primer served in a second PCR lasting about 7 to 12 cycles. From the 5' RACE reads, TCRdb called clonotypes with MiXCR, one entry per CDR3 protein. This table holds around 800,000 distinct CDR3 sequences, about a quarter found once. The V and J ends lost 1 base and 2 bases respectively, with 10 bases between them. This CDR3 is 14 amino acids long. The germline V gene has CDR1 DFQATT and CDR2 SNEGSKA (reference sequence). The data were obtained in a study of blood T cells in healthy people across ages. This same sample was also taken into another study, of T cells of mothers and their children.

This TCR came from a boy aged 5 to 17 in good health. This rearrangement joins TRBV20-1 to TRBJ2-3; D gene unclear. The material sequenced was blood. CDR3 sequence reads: CSARVASNTDTQYF. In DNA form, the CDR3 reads TGCAGTGCTAGAGTGGCCAGCAACACAGATACGCAGTATTTT.